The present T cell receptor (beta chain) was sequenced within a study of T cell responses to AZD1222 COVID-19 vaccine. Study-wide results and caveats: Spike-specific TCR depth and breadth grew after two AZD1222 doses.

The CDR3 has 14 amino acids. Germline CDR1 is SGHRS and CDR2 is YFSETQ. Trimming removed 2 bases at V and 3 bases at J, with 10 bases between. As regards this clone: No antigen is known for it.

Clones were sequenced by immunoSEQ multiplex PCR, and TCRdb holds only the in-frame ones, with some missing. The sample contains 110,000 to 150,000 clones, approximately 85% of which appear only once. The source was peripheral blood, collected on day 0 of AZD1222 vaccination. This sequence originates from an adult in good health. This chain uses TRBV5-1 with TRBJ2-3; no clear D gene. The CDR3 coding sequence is TGCGCCAGCAGCTTAGCTTTAGGAACAGATACGCAGTATTTT. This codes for CASSLALGTDTQYF.